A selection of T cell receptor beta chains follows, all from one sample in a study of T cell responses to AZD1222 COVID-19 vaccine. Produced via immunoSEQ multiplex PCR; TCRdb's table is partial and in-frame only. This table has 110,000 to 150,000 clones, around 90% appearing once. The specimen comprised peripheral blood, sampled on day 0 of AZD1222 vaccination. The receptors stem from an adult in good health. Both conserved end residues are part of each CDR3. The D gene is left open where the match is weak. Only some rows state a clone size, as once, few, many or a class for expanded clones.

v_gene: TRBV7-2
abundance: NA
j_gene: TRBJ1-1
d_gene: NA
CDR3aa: CASSLAGGYTEAFF
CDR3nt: TGTGCCAGCAGCTTAGCGGGTGGATACACTGAAGCTTTCTTT

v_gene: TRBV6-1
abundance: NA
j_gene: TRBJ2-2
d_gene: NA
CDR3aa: CASSEGTPNTGELFF
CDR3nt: TGTGCCAGCAGTGAAGGGACACCGAACACCGGGGAGCTGTTTTTT

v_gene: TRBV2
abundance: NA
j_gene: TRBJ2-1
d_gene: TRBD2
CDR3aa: CASRATGTRGEQFF
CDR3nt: TGTGCCAGCAGAGCGACCGGGACTAGAGGTGAGCAGTTCTTC

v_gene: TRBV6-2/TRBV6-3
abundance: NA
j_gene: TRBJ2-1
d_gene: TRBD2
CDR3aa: CASSYPKTSARSYNEQFF
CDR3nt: TGTGCCAGCAGTTACCCCAAAACTAGCGCCCGCTCCTACAATGAGCAGTTCTTC

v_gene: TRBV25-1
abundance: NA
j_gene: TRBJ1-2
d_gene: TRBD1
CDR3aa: CASSEFTGTGMSYGYTF
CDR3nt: TGTGCCAGCAGTGAGTTTACCGGGACAGGGATGAGCTATGGCTACACCTTC

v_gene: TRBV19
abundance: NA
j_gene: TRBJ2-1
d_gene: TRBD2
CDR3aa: CASTPSGRHVRNEQFF
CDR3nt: TGTGCCAGTACCCCGAGCGGGAGGCACGTACGGAATGAGCAGTTCTTC

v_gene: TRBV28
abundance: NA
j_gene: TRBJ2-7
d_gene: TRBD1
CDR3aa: CASSIRQGEYEQYF
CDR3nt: TGTGCCAGCAGTATACGACAGGGGGAATACGAGCAGTACTTC

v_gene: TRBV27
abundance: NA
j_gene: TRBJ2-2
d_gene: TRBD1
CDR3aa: CASSLRGRNTGELFF
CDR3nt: TGTGCCAGCAGCCTCAGGGGGAGAAACACCGGGGAGCTGTTTTTT

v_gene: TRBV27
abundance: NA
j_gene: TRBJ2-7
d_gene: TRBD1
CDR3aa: CASSSQGQGVLGQYF
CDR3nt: TGTGCCAGCAGTTCTCAGGGACAGGGAGTTTTGGGACAGTACTTC

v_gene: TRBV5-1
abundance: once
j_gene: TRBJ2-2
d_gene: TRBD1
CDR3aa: CASSPRDSITANTGELFF
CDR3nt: TGCGCCAGCAGCCCTCGGGACAGCATAACCGCGAACACCGGGGAGCTGTTTTTT

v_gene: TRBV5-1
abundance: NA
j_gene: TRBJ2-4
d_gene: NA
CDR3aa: CASSLVGNNNIQYF
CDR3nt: TGCGCCAGCAGCTTGGTAGGGAACAACAACATTCAGTACTTC

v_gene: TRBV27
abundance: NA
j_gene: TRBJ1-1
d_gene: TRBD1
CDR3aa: CAIKGQGASEAFF
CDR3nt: TGTGCCATTAAGGGACAGGGGGCTTCTGAAGCTTTCTTT

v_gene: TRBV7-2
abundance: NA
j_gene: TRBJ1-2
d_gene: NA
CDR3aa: CASSYRDDFYGYTF
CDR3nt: TGTGCCAGCAGCTATCGGGACGACTTCTATGGCTACACCTTC

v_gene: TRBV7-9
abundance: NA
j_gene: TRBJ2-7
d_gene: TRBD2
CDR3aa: CASSGTSGESYEQYF
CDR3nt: TGTGCCAGCAGCGGGACTAGCGGGGAGTCCTACGAGCAGTACTTC

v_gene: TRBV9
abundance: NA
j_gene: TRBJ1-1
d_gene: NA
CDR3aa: CASSVAGENRDTEAFF
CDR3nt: TGTGCCAGCAGCGTAGCTGGGGAAAACCGGGACACTGAAGCTTTCTTT

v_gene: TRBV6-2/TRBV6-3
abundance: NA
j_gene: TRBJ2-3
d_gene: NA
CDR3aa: CASSYSFGEGTSTDTQYF
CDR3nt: TGTGCCAGCAGTTACTCCTTTGGAGAAGGAACTAGCACAGATACGCAGTATTTT

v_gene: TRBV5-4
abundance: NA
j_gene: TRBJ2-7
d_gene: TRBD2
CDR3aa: CASSSSGIRYEQYF
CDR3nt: TGTGCCAGCAGCTCTAGCGGGATCCGCTACGAGCAGTACTTC

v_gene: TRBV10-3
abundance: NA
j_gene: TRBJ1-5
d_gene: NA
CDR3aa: CAISDSARPQHF
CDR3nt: TGTGCCATCAGTGATTCTGCTCGGCCCCAGCATTTT

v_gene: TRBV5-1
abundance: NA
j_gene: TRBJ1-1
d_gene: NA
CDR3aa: CASSLVGMNTEAFF
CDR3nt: TGCGCCAGCAGCTTGGTTGGCATGAACACTGAAGCTTTCTTT

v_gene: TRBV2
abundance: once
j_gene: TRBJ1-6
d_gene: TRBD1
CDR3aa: CASRPQGMEGSPLHF
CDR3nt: TGTGCCAGCAGGCCACAGGGGATGGAGGGTTCACCCCTCCACTTT

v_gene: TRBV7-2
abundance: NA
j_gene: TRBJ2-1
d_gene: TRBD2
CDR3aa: CASSSSGGVKYNEQFF
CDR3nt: TGTGCCAGCAGCTCATCTGGGGGGGTGAAGTACAATGAGCAGTTCTTC

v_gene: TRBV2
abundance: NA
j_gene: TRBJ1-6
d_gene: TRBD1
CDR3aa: CASSEGLTGDGSPLHF
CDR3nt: TGTGCCAGCAGTGAGGGCTTAACAGGGGATGGCTCACCCCTCCACTTT

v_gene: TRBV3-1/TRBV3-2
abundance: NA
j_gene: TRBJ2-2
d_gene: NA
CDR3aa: CASSGNGDTGELFF
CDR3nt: TGTGCCAGCAGCGGAAACGGGGACACCGGGGAGCTGTTTTTT